This T cell receptor (beta chain) appears in the sequencing data of a study of blood T cells in healthy people across ages. Germline V gives CDR1 SGHAT, CDR2 FQNNGV. V was trimmed by 0 bases and J by 7 bases, leaving 19 bases between them. The CDR3 runs to 17 residues. A second PCR, run for about 7 to 11 cycles, used a sample-barcoded 5' primer plus a J-beta primer mix. A template-switch adaptor containing 12 random nucleotides labeled each cDNA molecule. MiXCR, run by TCRdb on the 5' RACE reads, gives a single entry per CDR3 protein. The top ten hold 20% to 30% of the sample, which has roughly 730,000 distinct CDR3 sequences, just over 55% seen once. This clonotype is a singleton in its sample.

The J gene is TRBJ2-1, the V gene TRBV11-2, with D possibly matching TRBD2 (5 bases). The sequence was collected from a middle-aged man in good health. The sample comprised blood. CDR3 nucleotides: TGTGCCAGCAGCTTAGATAGCGCCCACCGTGGGTCGAATGAGCAGTTCTTC. Its translation: CASSLDSAHRGSNEQFF.